This TCR beta chain was identified during a study of identical twins. CDR3 length: 12 residues. V was clipped by 0 bases and J by 4 bases, with 6 bases between them. The V gene's germline CDR1 is SQVTM and CDR2 ANQGSEA. Unique molecular identifiers were present on the cDNA, which also gained a universal primer site by template switching. TCRdb re-called the 5' RACE reads with MiXCR, one entry per CDR3 protein. This table has roughly 750,000 distinct CDR3 sequences, about 20% appearing once. The same data also contributed to another study, on T cells expressing NK-cell markers. Per that paper: The authors applied an anti-gamma-delta TCR antibody in several experiments, and it restricted sorting to alpha-beta TCR T cells. Nothing established the HCMV specificity of expanded NKG2C+ T cell clones.

The chain employs TRBV29-1 and TRBJ1-1; D call uncertain. Sequencing used PBMCs. The receptor's source is a woman aged 18-29 years in good health. Here the CDR3 reads CSVEEGSTEAFF. In nucleotides, the CDR3 is TGCAGCGTTGAAGAAGGGAGCACTGAAGCTTTCTTT.